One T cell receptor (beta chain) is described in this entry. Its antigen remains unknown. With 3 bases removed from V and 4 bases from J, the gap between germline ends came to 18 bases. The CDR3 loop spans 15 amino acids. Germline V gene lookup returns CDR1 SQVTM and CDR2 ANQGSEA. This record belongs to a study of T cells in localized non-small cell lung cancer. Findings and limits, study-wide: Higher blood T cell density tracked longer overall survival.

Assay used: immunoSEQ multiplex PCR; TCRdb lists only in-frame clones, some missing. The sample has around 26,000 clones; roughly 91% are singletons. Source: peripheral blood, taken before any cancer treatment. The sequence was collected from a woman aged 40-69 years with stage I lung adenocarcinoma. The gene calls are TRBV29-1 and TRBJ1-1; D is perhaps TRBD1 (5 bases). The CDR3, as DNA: TGCAGCGTTGACCGTTCAGGGAGTGGTGCCACTGAAGCTTTCTTT. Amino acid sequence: CSVDRSGSGATEAFF.